A selection of T cell receptor beta chains follows, all from one sample in a study of OX40 agonist ivuxolimab in advanced cancers. TCRdb's table, derived via immunoSEQ multiplex PCR, lists solely in-frame clones and lacks some. This table has some 40,000 clones, about 89% appearing once. The source was CD4+ or CD8+ T cells sorted from blood, collected in a trial of the OX40 agonist ivuxolimab. Receptors were obtained from an adult with an advanced solid tumor such as melanoma, head and neck, liver or kidney cancer. CDR3s include the opening cysteine and the closing phenylalanine or tryptophan. Each record gives: D gene, clone size, V gene, J gene, CDR3 protein, CDR3 DNA. D genes are given only for firm matches. Clone size is stated in some rows and not others, as once, few, many or a class when expanded.

TRBD2	-	TRBV27	TRBJ2-5	CASSYTGTSGSETQYF	TGTGCCAGCAGTTATACCGGGACTAGCGGTTCGGAGACCCAGTACTTC
TRBD2	-	TRBV25-1	TRBJ2-7	CASSELAAGGEEVF	TGTGCCAGCAGTGAATTAGCAGCGGGAGGGGAAGAGGTCTTC
TRBD1	few	TRBV6-1	TRBJ1-5	CASIRTGLVGQPQHF	TGTGCCAGCATTAGGACAGGGTTGGTAGGTCAGCCCCAGCATTTT
-	-	TRBV9	TRBJ2-1	CASSVAPTQGRDEQFF	TGTGCCAGCAGCGTAGCCCCGACGCAAGGTCGTGATGAGCAGTTCTTC
TRBD1	few	TRBV7-9	TRBJ1-2	CASSSTEGQGRYGYTF	TGTGCCAGCAGCTCTACTGAGGGACAGGGAAGGTATGGCTACACCTTC
-	-	TRBV27	TRBJ2-7	CASSLSRRYEQYF	TGTGCCAGCAGTTTATCACGGCGGTACGAGCAGTACTTC
-	-	TRBV4-1	TRBJ2-7	CASSQDQPRSYEQYF	TGCGCCAGCAGCCAAGATCAGCCCCGGTCCTACGAGCAGTACTTC
-	-	TRBV30	TRBJ2-7	CAWSVDGLPSYEQYF	TGTGCCTGGAGTGTAGATGGGTTACCGTCCTACGAGCAGTACTTC
TRBD1	-	TRBV6-5	TRBJ2-7	CASSQGTGMGEQYF	TGTGCCAGCAGTCAGGGGACAGGGATGGGCGAGCAGTACTTC
-	-	TRBV2	TRBJ2-3	CASSEGGTSTDTQYF	TGTGCCAGCAGTGAAGGGGGGACCAGCACAGATACGCAGTATTTT
-	-	TRBV5-6	TRBJ2-7	CASSLPLRDEQYF	TGTGCCAGCAGCTTGCCCCTCAGGGACGAGCAGTACTTC
-	-	TRBV5-1	TRBJ1-2	CASSPGLSGGYTF	TGCGCCAGCAGCCCGGGACTTTCCGGGGGCTACACCTTC
TRBD2	-	TRBV28	TRBJ2-7	CASSLGTSGGAISYEQYF	TGTGCCAGCAGCCTAGGGACTAGCGGGGGGGCGATCAGTTACGAGCAGTACTTC
-	-	TRBV9	TRBJ2-7	CASSVETAVAYEQYF	TGTGCCAGCAGCGTAGAGACCGCAGTTGCCTACGAGCAGTACTTC
TRBD1	-	TRBV11-2	TRBJ2-7	CASSFPGQGYEQYF	TGTGCCAGCAGCTTTCCGGGACAGGGGTACGAGCAGTACTTC
-	few	TRBV27	TRBJ2-7	CASSHTPDAPYEQYF	TGTGCCAGCAGTCACACACCGGACGCGCCCTACGAGCAGTACTTC
-	-	TRBV29-1	TRBJ2-5	CSVDSGTKETQYF	TGCAGCGTTGATAGTGGGACAAAAGAGACCCAGTACTTC
TRBD1	-	TRBV5-4	TRBJ2-5	CASSLGTGGFEQYF	TGTGCCAGCAGCTTAGGGACAGGGGGCTTTGAGCAGTACTTC
-	-	TRBV27	TRBJ2-7	CASSLTPGHYEQYF	TGTGCCAGCAGTCTCACTCCGGGCCACTACGAGCAGTACTTC
-	-	TRBV6-5	TRBJ1-1	CASSRGGRGGTEAFF	TGTGCCAGCAGTAGGGGAGGAAGGGGCGGTACTGAAGCTTTCTTT
-	-	TRBV5-1	TRBJ1-4	CASSFERKGEEKLFF	TGCGCCAGCAGCTTTGAGAGGAAAGGAGAGGAAAAACTGTTTTTT
TRBD1	-	TRBV29-1	TRBJ2-7	CSAETGNSYEQYF	TGCAGCGCCGAGACAGGGAACTCCTACGAGCAGTACTTC
TRBD1	once	TRBV11-2	TRBJ2-7	CASSPDRAHEQYF	TGTGCCAGCAGCCCCGACAGGGCCCACGAGCAGTACTTC
-	-	TRBV10-3	TRBJ1-1	CAISEIEKTEAFF	TGTGCCATCAGTGAGATAGAGAAAACTGAAGCTTTCTTT
-	-	TRBV19	TRBJ1-5	CASSIRVAGVMGLAQPQHF	TGTGCCAGTAGTATAAGGGTAGCCGGGGTAATGGGCTTAGCTCAGCCCCAGCATTTT
-	-	TRBV10-3	TRBJ2-1	CAISESWRNEQFF	TGTGCCATCAGTGAGTCGTGGAGGAATGAGCAGTTCTTC
TRBD2	-	TRBV7-6	TRBJ2-3	CASSPKSGRAGDTQYF	TGTGCCAGCAGCCCCAAAAGCGGGAGGGCTGGAGATACGCAGTATTTT
-	-	TRBV4-1	TRBJ1-1	CASKTNTEAFF	TGTGCCAGCAAGACGAACACTGAAGCTTTCTTT
-	few	TRBV7-2	TRBJ1-4	CASSLGALGELFF	TGTGCCAGCAGCTTAGGGGCCCTCGGGGAACTGTTTTTT
-	-	TRBV5-4	TRBJ2-7	CASSQPGYEQYF	TGTGCCAGCAGCCAACCAGGCTACGAGCAGTACTTC
-	-	TRBV30	TRBJ2-7	CAFLDLAEATYEQYF	TGTGCCTTCCTAGACTTAGCGGAAGCCACCTACGAGCAGTACTTC
-	-	TRBV11-2	TRBJ2-7	CASSPRTEAPWEQYF	TGTGCCAGCAGCCCCCGGACAGAGGCCCCTTGGGAGCAGTACTTC
TRBD1	-	TRBV30	TRBJ2-7	CAWSLTGRNEQYF	TGTGCCTGGAGCCTGACAGGGCGGAACGAGCAGTACTTC
-	-	TRBV19	TRBJ1-2	CASSIDVIQSNYGYTF	TGTGCCAGTAGTATAGATGTGATACAGTCCAACTATGGCTACACCTTC
TRBD2	once	TRBV5-6	TRBJ2-1	CASSLWSGRRDEQFF	TGTGCCAGCAGCTTGTGGAGCGGGAGGAGGGATGAGCAGTTCTTC
-	-	TRBV10-2	TRBJ1-1	CASRASNTEAFF	TGCGCCAGCAGGGCTTCGAACACTGAAGCTTTCTTT
-	-	TRBV27	TRBJ2-6	CASGRAAGANVLTF	TGTGCCAGCGGTAGGGCCGCCGGGGCCAACGTCCTGACTTTC
-	few	TRBV9	TRBJ2-2	CASSIYRDTGELFF	TGTGCCAGCAGCATATACAGGGACACCGGGGAGCTGTTTTTT
-	-	TRBV12-5	TRBJ2-2	CASGFYRLTGELFF	TGTGCTAGTGGTTTTTACAGGCTCACCGGGGAGCTGTTTTTT
TRBD1	-	TRBV7-9	TRBJ2-7	CASSSGQRIRSYEQYF	TGTGCCAGCAGCTCGGGACAGCGGATCCGCTCCTACGAGCAGTACTTC
-	-	TRBV11-2	TRBJ1-1	CASSSDNMNTEAFF	TGTGCCAGCAGCTCCGACAATATGAACACTGAAGCTTTCTTT
-	once	TRBV9	TRBJ2-1	CASSPGGPGNEQFF	TGTGCCAGCAGCCCAGGAGGGCCGGGAAATGAGCAGTTCTTC
TRBD2	-	TRBV27	TRBJ2-1	CASSSRAGGNEQFF	TGTGCCAGCAGTAGCCGGGCGGGGGGTAATGAGCAGTTCTTC
-	-	TRBV5-4	TRBJ1-2	CASSPGGLYGYTF	TGTGCCAGCAGCCCGGGGGGCCTGTATGGCTACACCTTC
-	-	TRBV14	TRBJ2-7	CASSQEYGAGEQYF	TGTGCCAGCAGCCAAGAATATGGCGCTGGGGAGCAGTACTTC
-	-	TRBV7-2	TRBJ2-7	CASSYPGYEQYF	TGTGCCAGCAGTTACCCGGGGTACGAGCAGTACTTC
TRBD2	-	TRBV29-1	TRBJ2-3	CSAGRLSSGRKSTDTQYF	TGCAGCGCCGGGAGATTGTCTAGCGGGAGGAAAAGCACAGATACGCAGTATTTT
-	-	TRBV10-3	TRBJ2-3	CAIRPGQPNTDTQYF	TGTGCCATCAGACCGGGGCAGCCAAACACAGATACGCAGTATTTT
TRBD1	-	TRBV27	TRBJ1-2	CASSPIATGGEYGYTF	TGTGCCAGCAGTCCCATTGCGACAGGGGGAGAGTATGGCTACACCTTC
-	-	TRBV7-8	TRBJ1-5	CASSLAGQPQHF	TGTGCCAGCAGCTTAGCGGGGCAGCCCCAGCATTTT
TRBD1	once	TRBV27	TRBJ1-6	CASKADRGHSPLHF	TGTGCCAGCAAGGCGGACAGGGGGCATTCACCCCTCCACTTT
-	-	TRBV27	TRBJ1-4	CASGDRDGATNEKLFF	TGTGCCAGCGGGGACCGGGACGGAGCAACTAATGAAAAACTGTTTTTT
-	-	TRBV7-9	TRBJ2-1	CASSLVGDEQFF	TGTGCCAGCAGCTTAGTGGGGGATGAGCAGTTCTTC
-	-	TRBV9	TRBJ2-7	CASSVEGSYEQYF	TGTGCCAGCAGCGTAGAAGGGAGCTACGAGCAGTACTTC